This record looks at one TCR beta chain sequence and its context. Germline CDR1 reads SGDLS; CDR2 reads YYNGEE. The CDR3 loop spans 15 amino acids. V lost 3 bases to trimming and J lost 7 bases; unmatched junction nucleotides: 10. The data originate from a study of blood T cell repertoires in COVID-19. On the study more broadly: Samples taken during acute and convalescent COVID-19 were collected in the United States, Italy and Spain. The analysed material was cDNA or gDNA that came from T cells, B-cell-depleted T cells, or PBMCs.

Original data processing: It was from reference gene primer amplification that nucleated cell counts were estimated. The assay was immunoSEQ multiplex PCR, and TCRdb's table has in-frame clones only and misses some. Clone size and V and J calls were adopted from that table, with D and trimming inferred from the DNA. Here the sample spans about 130,000 clones, approximately 81% being singletons. The specimen sequenced was peripheral blood. The origin of this receptor is a man between 40 and 49 years old with active or convalescent COVID-19. V and J are TRBV9 and TRBJ1-5; TRBD1 matches 7 bases. For the CDR3, the DNA is TGTGCCAGCAGCGGGTCCGACAGGGTAGACCAGCCCCAGCATTTT. This sequence encodes CASSGSDRVDQPQHF.